This TCR beta chain was documented in a study of T cell clonality in common variable immunodeficiency. Patients and controls were mostly of Caucasian heritage. TCRdb's copy holds only in-frame clones and misses some; the assay was immunoSEQ multiplex PCR. This sample's table has over 15,000 clones. Findings of the study overall: Common variable immunodeficiency TCR beta sequences reportedly had fewer deletions and N-nucleotide insertions. Links between repertoire features and CVID complications were heterogeneity-limited.

Concerning this clone itself: As yet, its antigen is unknown. The CDR3 end falls 3 residues outside the read, so it is completed with the germline J gene.

The CDR3 runs 16 residues. The germline V and J ends were trimmed by 4 bases and 0 bases, with 17 bases remaining between them. The germline V gene has CDR1 DFQATT and CDR2 SNEGSKA (reference sequence). This chain connects TRBV20-1 to TRBJ2-3, with D possibly matching TRBD2 (6 bases). The receptor's source is a human donor with common variable immunodeficiency. The specimen sequenced was peripheral blood mononuclear cells. The part of the CDR3 DNA that was read is TGCAGTGCTAATGGAGGGCCGCGGGGCAGCACAGATACG. Residues: CSANGGPRGSTDT. The entire CDR3 protein reads CSANGGPRGSTDTQYF.